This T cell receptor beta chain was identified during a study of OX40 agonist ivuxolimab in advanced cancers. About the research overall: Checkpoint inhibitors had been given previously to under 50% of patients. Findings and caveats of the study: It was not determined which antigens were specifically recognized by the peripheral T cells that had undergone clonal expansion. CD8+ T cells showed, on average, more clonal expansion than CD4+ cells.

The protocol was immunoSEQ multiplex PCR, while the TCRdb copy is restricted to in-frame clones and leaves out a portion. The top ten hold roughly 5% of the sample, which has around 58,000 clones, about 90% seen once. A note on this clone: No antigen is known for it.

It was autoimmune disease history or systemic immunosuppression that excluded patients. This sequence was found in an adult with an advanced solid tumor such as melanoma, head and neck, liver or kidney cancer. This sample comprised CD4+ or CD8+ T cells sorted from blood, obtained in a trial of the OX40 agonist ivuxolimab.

In DNA, the CDR3 is TGTGCCAGCAGCTTAAGTCCAGGGAACTATGGCTACACCTTC. Protein: CASSLSPGNYGYTF. The chain employs TRBV7-2 and TRBJ1-2; D might be TRBD1 (5 bases). Trimming took off 2 bases at V and 2 bases at J, with 9 bases between the two ends. Germline CDR1 SGHTA, CDR2 FQGNSA. The CDR3 contains 14 residues.